A selection of T cell receptor beta chains follows, all from one sample in a study of shared clonotypes between healthy human individuals. Measured with immunoSEQ multiplex PCR; TCRdb has only the in-frame clones, and not every one. Of about 2.4 million clones listed, approximately 93% are singletons. The source material was naive CD4+ T cells from PBMCs. These receptor sequences come from a man younger than 35 in good health. Some clones in this sample may be carry-over from other donors' samples. The CDR3 runs from the conserved cysteine through the conserved F or W. Clone size is not always given. Where it is, it says once, few, many or a class for expanded clones.

len,v_gene,j_gene,abundance,CDR3aa
13,TRBV7-6,TRBJ1-6,-,CASSFAENSPLHF
14,TRBV9,TRBJ2-5,-,CASSAAGGQETQYF
16,TRBV5-1,TRBJ1-5,-,CASSLEGYPSNQPQHF
13,TRBV6-6,TRBJ2-7,-,CASSYHPQGSQYF
15,TRBV6-6,TRBJ1-1,-,CASSTTGARNTEAFF
20,TRBV21-1,TRBJ2-1,-,CASSKALRTSGLFSYNEQFF
13,TRBV6-6,TRBJ2-5,-,CASTHGRGETQYF
14,TRBV6-1,TRBJ2-7,-,CASSEWEKRYEQYF
14,TRBV27,TRBJ2-7,once,CASSSLDGPYEQYF
12,TRBV19,TRBJ1-2,once,CASSEGMSGYTF